Sequencing of this T cell receptor beta chain was carried out in a study of T-cell memory formation after mild COVID-19. V was clipped by 7 bases and J by 0 bases, with 5 bases between them. The CDR3 length is 12 residues. Germline V CDR1 and CDR2: SNHLY, FYNNEI. This clonotype came up a few times. The antigen is undetermined. General study findings and limits: Among clones contracting day 15 to 85, CD4/CD8 was balanced, whereas later expanders leaned CD4+. Pre-infection memory already had some responding clones, implying cross-reactive memory joined. Largely, contracting CD4+ clones fell within CM and EM, and contracting CD8+ clones within EMRA.

TCRdb processed the 5' RACE reads anew with MiXCR; each CDR3 protein has one entry. This table has 210,000 or so distinct CDR3 sequences, around 27% appearing once. The gene calls are TRBV2 and TRBJ2-3; D not resolved. The sequence was collected from an adult woman who had mild COVID-19 (a few samples of this study predate the infection). Cell type and time point are not known. The sequenced sample was PBMCs or a T cell subset sorted from them (not recorded which). The CDR3 loop reads CASKGSTDTQYF. The CDR3 DNA sequence: TGTGCCAGCAAGGGCAGCACAGATACGCAGTATTTT. Full variable domain (rest looked up from reference TRBV2 and TRBJ2-3): EPEVTQTPSHQVTQMGQEVILRCVPISNHLYFYWYRQILGQKVEFLVSFYNNEISEKSEIFDDQFSVERPDGSNFTLKIRSTKLEDSAMYFCASKGSTDTQYFGPGTRLTVL.